The TCR beta chain under discussion was sequenced for a study of CD8+ T cells in alopecia areata. Across the study: People stayed on tofacitinib for 6 to 18 months, then stopped the drug for 6 months.

Patients with alopecia areata provided lesional scalp punch biopsies as well as peripheral blood. The study's findings and limits: With patients, TCR sharing proved less clear than in mice, a difference possibly related to HLA.

The V gene lost 4 bases and the J gene lost 2 bases, with 9 bases spanning the gap. The CDR3 extends over 12 amino acids. Germline V gene data show CDR1 as SQVTM and CDR2 as ANQGSEA. Following extraction, RNA underwent reverse transcription to cDNA, which served as the sequencing template. This table comes from immunoSEQ multiplex PCR, and its TCRdb copy is limited to in-frame clones, with some not included. The table has approximately 180,000 clones, roughly 59% seen once; the top ten hold roughly 1.7%. As to this clone: Its antigen is not known.

Sequenced material: CD4+ T cells sorted from blood, taken at week 0. The receptor was isolated from a human donor with alopecia areata. The rearrangement links TRBV29-1 to TRBJ2-7; D not certain. The CDR3 coding sequence is TGCAGCGTTGGACCTTCTACCTACGAGCAGTACTTC. Its protein product is CSVGPSTYEQYF.